The 30 T cell receptor beta chains given below trace back to one sample, sequenced in a study of T cell responses to AZD1222 COVID-19 vaccine. Produced via immunoSEQ multiplex PCR; TCRdb's table is partial and in-frame only. The sample carries 150,000 to 200,000 clones, around 90% recorded once. This specimen was peripheral blood, taken 28 days after the second AZD1222 dose. These receptors were taken from an adult who received the AZD1222 COVID-19 vaccine.

The gene calls are TRBV5-1 and TRBJ2-7; D is ambiguous. Germline V gene data show CDR1 as SGHRS and CDR2 as YFSETQ. The CDR3 has 14 amino acids. V was shortened by 0 bases and J by 2 bases, with 9 bases between the two germline ends. The CDR3 sequence is CASSLGPSTYEQYF. CDR3 in DNA: TGCGCCAGCAGCTTGGGGCCCTCTACCTACGAGCAGTACTTC.

The chain joins TRBV5-4 to TRBJ1-3, with 7 positions matching TRBD1. The V gene end was trimmed by 0 bases and the J gene end by 0 bases; junction bases not matched to a gene: 0. This CDR3 contains 15 residues. Germline V gene sequence: CDR1 SGHNT, CDR2 YYREEE (reference sequence). In DNA, the CDR3 is TGTGCCAGCAGCTTGGACAGGGGCTCTGGAAACACCATATATTTT. Its translation is CASSLDRGSGNTIYF.

The chain carries TRBV4-2 and TRBJ2-1; 13 nucleotides align to TRBD2. V dropped 0 bases and J dropped 12; count of bases not matched to a gene: 11. This CDR3 is 17 amino acids long. Germline values: CDR1 LGHNA, CDR2 YNFKEQ. CDR3 in DNA: TGTGCCAGCAGCCAAGATGAGGGGACTAGCGGGGAATCTGGGCAGTTCTTC. Translation gives CASSQDEGTSGESGQFF.

This clone was picked up one time. This chain uses TRBV5-4 with TRBJ2-3, with a possible D match to TRBD2 (6 bases). The ends were cut back, 0 bases at V and 0 bases at J, with 8 bases in the middle. The CDR3 totals 15 residues. Per the germline V gene, CDR1 is SGHNT and CDR2 is YYREEE (reference sequence). In DNA form, the CDR3 reads TGTGCCAGCAGCTTGGGCGGGGCTAGCACAGATACGCAGTATTTT. This gives the protein CASSLGGASTDTQYF.

J is TRBJ1-2 and V is TRBV5-1, with a weak D call TRBD1 (5 bases). Trimming pared 5 bases from V and 4 bases from J, leaving 21 bases between. CDR3 length: 16 residues. The germline gives CDR1 SGHRS, CDR2 YFSETQ. CDR3 coding DNA: TGCGCCAGCAGGTCCATCATAGGGGATAAGAGCTATGGCTACACCTTC. As protein: CASRSIIGDKSYGYTF.

This clone was detected only once. The rearrangement uses TRBV19 and TRBJ2-1; 11 bases are shared with TRBD2. The CDR3 is 15 amino acids. The V segment lost 4 bases and the J segment 9 bases; nucleotides outside the gene matches: 8. CDR1 is LNHDA and CDR2 is SQIVND in the germline V gene (reference sequence). The CDR3 DNA is TGTGCCAGTAGTACGCTAGCGGGGGGCTTAGGTGAGCAGTTCTTC. Its translation is CASSTLAGGLGEQFF.

The chain has TRBV14 and TRBJ2-2; tentative D call: TRBD2 (5 bases). CDR1 is SGHDN, CDR2 FVKESK, per germline. V lost 3 bases and J 7 bases, leaving 12 bases between the germline ends. The CDR3 has 14 amino acids. The CDR3: CASSQLRSGGELFF. CDR3 DNA sequence: TGTGCCAGCAGCCAGCTCCGGAGCGGCGGGGAGCTGTTTTTT.

This chain connects TRBV5-1 to TRBJ1-2, with TRBD1 as a possible D gene (5 bases). Between the trimmed V and J ends, which lost 5 bases and 7 bases, there was a span of 12 bases. This CDR3 has 12 residues. Germline V gives CDR1 SGHRS, CDR2 YFSETQ. In DNA, the CDR3 is TGCGCCAGCAGTTCCCAGGGTGCTGGCTACACCTTC. This sequence encodes CASSSQGAGYTF.

V gene TRBV3-1 (or the pseudogene TRBV3-2) combines with J gene TRBJ1-3; TRBD1 might be the D (6 bases). The germline gives CDR1 LGHDT, CDR2 YNNKEL (reference sequence). V was cut by 2 bases and J by 4 bases, with 12 bases left in between. The CDR3 length is 15 residues. CDR3 sequence: CASSQPTGSGNTIYF. CDR3 coding DNA: TGTGCCAGCAGCCAACCCACAGGGAGCGGAAACACCATATATTTT.

The rearrangement links TRBV5-6 to TRBJ2-3; D is unresolved. There are 13 residues in the CDR3. CDR1 and CDR2 from the germline V gene are SGHDT and YYEEEE. Trimming pared 4 bases from V and 6 bases from J, leaving 12 bases between. CDR3 nucleotides: TGTGCCAGCAGCGCAGGCGCTAGGGATACGCAGTATTTT. This translates into CASSAGARDTQYF.

The chain links TRBV5-6 to TRBJ2-2, with D possibly being TRBD1 (5 bases). Trimming shortened V by 7 bases and J by 6 bases, and 16 bases separated the two germline ends. CDR3 size: 14 residues. Germline-derived CDR1 and CDR2 are SGHDT and YYEEEE. The CDR3 DNA reads TGTGCCAGCGGATTGCAGGGATATTCCGGGGAGCTGTTTTTT. It specifies CASGLQGYSGELFF.

The CDR3 nucleotides are TGTGCCAGCAGTTACTCGGCAGTTTCGAACACCGGGGAGCTGTTTTTT. This translates into CASSYSAVSNTGELFF. The chain is built from TRBV6-5 and TRBJ2-2; no firm D call. This CDR3 is built from 16 residues. Trimming removed 0 bases at V and 0 bases at J, with 8 bases between. CDR1 MNHEY and CDR2 SVGAGI come from the germline V gene.

The rearrangement joins TRBV7-9 to TRBJ2-7; a weak D match, TRBD1 (5 bases). This CDR3 region has 13 residues. V was cut by 2 bases and J by 4 bases, with 9 bases left in between. CDR1 and CDR2 from the germline V gene are SEHNR and FQNEAQ (reference sequence). This chain's CDR3 is CASSLQGGYEQYF. DNA of the CDR3: TGTGCCAGCAGCTTACAGGGCGGATACGAGCAGTACTTC.

The J gene is TRBJ1-2, the V gene TRBV28; the match to TRBD1 covers 7 bases. Germline values: CDR1 MDHEN, CDR2 SYDVKM. This CDR3 spans 15 amino acids. The J segment lost 4 bases and the V segment lost 5 bases, leaving 10 bases of the junction unmatched. CDR3 in amino acids: CASSTTGEVIYGYTF. The CDR3 coding sequence is TGTGCCAGCAGTACAACAGGGGAGGTGATCTATGGCTACACCTTC.

Regarding this clone: An end of the junction differs from the germline gene, which may be a read error. The chain employs TRBV5-1 and TRBJ2-7, with D tentatively TRBD1 (5 bases). Germline V gene lookup returns CDR1 SGHRS and CDR2 YFSETQ. There are 14 residues in the CDR3. The CDR3 reads CASSLDGAAYEQYF. In DNA form, the CDR3 reads TGCGCCAGCAGTTTGGATGGGGCCGCCTACGAGCAGTACTTC.

The sample holds one count of this clone. The rearrangement uses TRBV7-2 and TRBJ2-7; 7 bases are shared with TRBD2. V lost 6 bases, J lost 2 bases, and 10 bases stayed unmatched. From germline, CDR1 is SGHTA and CDR2 FQGNSA. There are 15 residues in the CDR3. The CDR3 reads CASSPNGGSAYEQYF. The DNA for the CDR3 is TGTGCCAGCAGTCCTAACGGGGGGTCTGCCTACGAGCAGTACTTC. The full variable domain, with the rest looked up from reference TRBV7-2 and TRBJ2-7, is GAGVSQSPSNKVTEKGKDVELRCDPISGHTALYWYRQSLGQGLEFLIYFQGNSAPDKSGLPSDRFSAERTGGSVSTLTIQRTQQEDSAVYLCASSPNGGSAYEQYFGPGTRLTVT.

The chain couples TRBV7-3 to TRBJ2-1; D possibly matches TRBD1 or TRBD2 (5 bases each). From germline, CDR1 is SGHTA and CDR2 FQGTGA. This CDR3 contains 17 residues. Trimming pared 4 bases from V and 2 bases from J, leaving 18 bases between. CDR3 bases: TGTGCCAGCAGCTCCACCGGGACGGTACTTCCCTACAATGAGCAGTTCTTC. Translating gives CASSSTGTVLPYNEQFF.

CDR3 DNA: TGTGCCAGCAGACAGGCGTCGGACACCGGGGAGCTGTTTTTT. Amino acid sequence: CASRQASDTGELFF. The rearrangement links TRBV6-5 to TRBJ2-2; perhaps TRBD1 as D (5 bases). The V gene lost 6 bases and the J gene lost 3 bases, with 11 bases spanning the gap. The germline V gene has CDR1 MNHEY and CDR2 SVGAGI. This CDR3 is built from 14 residues.

The chain carries TRBV7-2 and TRBJ2-4; D is uncertain. The germline V gene has CDR1 SGHTA and CDR2 FQGNSA. The CDR3 has 14 residues. Trimming stripped 8 bases from V and 5 bases from J, with 16 bases between. Here the CDR3 DNA reads TGTGCCAGCGTACCCCTGGGCACCGAAAACATTCAGTACTTC. Protein product: CASVPLGTENIQYF.

The chain recombines TRBV6-5 with TRBJ2-6, with unresolved D. This CDR3 has 16 residues. The germline V gene has CDR1 MNHEY and CDR2 SVGAGI. Trimming stripped 2 bases from V and 0 bases from J, with 8 bases between. The CDR3 region is CASSYGFGSGANVLTF. In nucleotides, the CDR3 is TGTGCCAGCAGTTACGGCTTCGGCTCTGGGGCCAACGTCCTGACTTTC.

This clone was counted between two and nine times. V usage is TRBV5-8 and J usage is TRBJ2-7; D not certain. The CDR3 totals 14 residues. Trimming took 1 base from V and 0 from J, leaving 8 bases between them. CDR1 is SGHTS and CDR2 is YDEGEE in the germline V gene. The CDR3, as DNA: TGTGCCAGCAGCTTGAACGGATACTCCTACGAGCAGTACTTC. Protein: CASSLNGYSYEQYF.

This chain joins TRBV4-2 and TRBJ1-2; unclear D gene. The CDR3 has 13 amino acids. Between the trimmed V and J ends, which lost 4 bases and 5 bases, there was a span of 11 bases. The germline CDR1 and CDR2 sequences are LGHNA and YNFKEQ. CDR3 DNA: TGTGCCAGCAGCCGCGAAGGAGTTTATGGCTACACCTTC. Amino acid sequence: CASSREGVYGYTF.

J is TRBJ1-1 and V is TRBV9; 8 bases line up with TRBD1. The CDR3 is made up of 14 amino acids. CDR1 and CDR2 (germline): SGDLS, YYNGEE. After removal of 3 bases from V and 5 bases from J, the junction contained 6 bases not matched to a gene. The CDR3 protein is CASSAGGPRTEAFF. The CDR3 DNA reads TGTGCCAGCAGCGCAGGGGGCCCTCGAACTGAAGCTTTCTTT.

V usage is TRBV2 and J usage is TRBJ2-7; D gene ambiguous. Germline CDR1 reads SNHLY; CDR2 reads FYNNEI. The CDR3 has 12 amino acids. V lost 6 bases, J lost 2 bases, and 8 bases lay in between. Here the CDR3 reads CASSGGTYEQYF. CDR3 in DNA: TGTGCCAGCAGCGGTGGAACCTACGAGCAGTACTTC. The full variable domain, in which reference TRBV2 and TRBJ2-7 provide the parts outside the CDR3, is EPEVTQTPSHQVTQMGQEVILRCVPISNHLYFYWYRQILGQKVEFLVSFYNNEISEKSEIFDDQFSVERPDGSNFTLKIRSTKLEDSAMYFCASSGGTYEQYFGPGTRLTVT.

The V and J genes are TRBV27 and TRBJ1-3; D gene uncertain. CDR3 length: 14 amino acids. Per germline, CDR1 MNHEY and CDR2 SMNVEV (reference sequence). V lost 4 bases and J lost 3, with 10 bases in between. The CDR3: CASSSGVHGNTIYF. CDR3 nucleotide sequence: TGTGCCAGCAGTTCCGGGGTCCATGGAAACACCATATATTTT.

The chain recombines TRBV4-2 with TRBJ1-2; unclear D gene. The CDR3 extends over 14 amino acids. Germline-derived CDR1 and CDR2 are LGHNA and YNFKEQ. Trimming pared 0 bases from V and 6 bases from J, leaving 11 bases between. CDR3 sequence (DNA): TGTGCCAGCAGCCAAGAGGACCTTTGGGATGGCTACACCTTC. The encoded protein is CASSQEDLWDGYTF.

This chain joins TRBV5-1 and TRBJ2-2, with 10 nucleotides matching TRBD2. Germline V gene lookup returns CDR1 SGHRS and CDR2 YFSETQ. CDR3 length equals 16 residues. Trimming removed 2 bases from V and 1 base from J; junction bases left unmatched: 2. The CDR3 reads CASSFRLAGNTGELFF. As DNA, the CDR3 is TGCGCCAGCAGCTTCCGACTAGCGGGGAACACCGGGGAGCTGTTTTTT.

In DNA form, the CDR3 reads TGTGCCAGCAGCTGGAGGGGCAGGGGCGAGCAGTTCTTC. Translating it yields CASSWRGRGEQFF. The V call is TRBV5-6, the J call TRBJ2-1, with D possibly called TRBD1 or TRBD2 (6 bases each). Trimming took 3 bases from V and 10 from J, leaving 14 bases between them. CDR1 and CDR2 from the germline V gene are SGHDT and YYEEEE. This CDR3 has 13 residues. Full variable domain (missing parts from reference TRBV5-6 and TRBJ2-1): DAGVTQSPTHLIKTRGQQVTLRCSPKSGHDTVSWYQQALGQGPQFIFQYYEEEERQRGNFPDRFSGHQFPNYSSELNVNALLLGDSALYLCASSWRGRGEQFFGPGTRLTVL.

This chain uses TRBV19 with TRBJ1-3; no definite D call. Germline loops: CDR1 LNHDA, CDR2 SQIVND (reference sequence). The V and J ends lost 5 bases and 0 bases respectively, with 11 bases between them. This CDR3 is 15 amino acids long. This chain's CDR3 is CASSFDLNSGNTIYF. In DNA form, the CDR3 reads TGTGCCAGTAGTTTCGACCTTAACTCTGGAAACACCATATATTTT.

This rearrangement joins TRBV5-4 to TRBJ1-4, with TRBD1 matching over 8 bases. Per the germline V gene, CDR1 is SGHNT and CDR2 is YYREEE (reference sequence). The CDR3 loop spans 15 amino acids. Trimming took 3 bases from V and 3 from J; bases not matched to a gene: 4. The CDR3: CASSWTTGANEKLFF. The CDR3 DNA follows: TGTGCCAGCAGCTGGACGACAGGGGCTAATGAAAAACTGTTTTTT. Complete variable domain (other parts from reference TRBV5-4 and TRBJ1-4): ETGVTQSPTHLIKTRGQQVTLRCSSQSGHNTVSWYQQALGQGPQFIFQYYREEENGRGNFPPRFSGLQFPNYSSELNVNALELDDSALYLCASSWTTGANEKLFFGSGTQLSVL.